The sequence of this T cell receptor beta chain was determined in a study of technical replicates of blood from several donors (dated by TCRdb to 2017 to 2019). Its CDR3 holds 11 amino acids, cysteine through phenylalanine. This entry keeps only the CDR3 DNA: 33 bases, framed from base 1. Unmatched junction bases come to 1, with V trimmed by 6 bases and J by 3 bases. CDR1 DFQATT and CDR2 SNEGSKA are derived from the germline V gene (reference sequence). Library creation used the immunoSEQ multiplex PCR assay. The table was pulled from immuneACCESS by TCRdb, which kept in-frame rearrangements only. Such tables lose some clones; where checked, under half of the loss comes from unresolved V genes, and the rest has no known cause. For this sample there are tens of thousands of clones; about 92% appear just once. The ten largest clones take up around 0.42% of the sample. Worth noting for this clone: The target of this receptor is not known. Nothing much larger sits one base from this clone, and base qualities are not available.

The sequencing sample was made of T cells isolated from PBMCs. The source of this sequence is a human donor in good health. The rearranged segments are TRBV20-1 and TRBJ2-5, and 7 junctional nucleotides match TRBD1. The CDR3 region has the sequence CSADREETQYF. The nucleotides read TGCAGTGCCGACAGGGAAGAGACCCAGTACTTC.